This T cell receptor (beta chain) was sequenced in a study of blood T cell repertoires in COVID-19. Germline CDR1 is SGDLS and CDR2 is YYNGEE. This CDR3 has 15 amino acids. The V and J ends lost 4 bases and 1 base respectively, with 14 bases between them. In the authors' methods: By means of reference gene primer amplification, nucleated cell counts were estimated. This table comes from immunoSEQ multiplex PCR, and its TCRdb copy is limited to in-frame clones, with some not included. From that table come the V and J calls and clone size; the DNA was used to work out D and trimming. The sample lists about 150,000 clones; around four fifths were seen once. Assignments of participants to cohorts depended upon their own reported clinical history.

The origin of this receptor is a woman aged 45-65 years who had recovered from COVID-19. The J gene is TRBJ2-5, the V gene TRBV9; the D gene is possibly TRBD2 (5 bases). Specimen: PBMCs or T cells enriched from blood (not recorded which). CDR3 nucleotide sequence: TGTGCCAGCAGCCCCGCCGGAGGCCTCCAAGAGACCCAGTACTTC. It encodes CASSPAGGLQETQYF. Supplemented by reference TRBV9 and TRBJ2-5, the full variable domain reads DSGVTQTPKHLITATGQRVTLRCSPRSGDLSVYWYQQSLDQGLQFLIQYYNGEERAKGNILERFSAQQFPDLHSELNLSSLELGDSALYFCASSPAGGLQETQYFGPGTRLLVL.